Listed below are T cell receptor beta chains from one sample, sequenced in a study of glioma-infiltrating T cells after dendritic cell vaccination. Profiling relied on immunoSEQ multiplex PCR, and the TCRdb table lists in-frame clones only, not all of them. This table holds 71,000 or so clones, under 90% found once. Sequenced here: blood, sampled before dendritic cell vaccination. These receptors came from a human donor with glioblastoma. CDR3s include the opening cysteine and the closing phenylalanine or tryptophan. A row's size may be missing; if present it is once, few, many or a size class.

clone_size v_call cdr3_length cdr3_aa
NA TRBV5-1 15 CASSLDRGSTGELFF
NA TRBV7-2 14 CASSLLQGGSGYTF
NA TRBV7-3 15 CASSSVGGRDTEAFF
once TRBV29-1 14 CSVAPRGEGYGYTF
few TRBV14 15 CASSQGFRSKTEAFF
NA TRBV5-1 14 CASSLKTGTDTQYF
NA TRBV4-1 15 CASSLTGAMNTEAFF
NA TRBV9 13 CASSLILTGELFF
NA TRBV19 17 CASSLRTSGGASGELFF
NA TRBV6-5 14 CASSYFRTGNTIYF
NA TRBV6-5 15 CASSTQGGGANVLTF
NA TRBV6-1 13 CASSEGVNTEAFF
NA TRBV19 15 CASRSRQEINEKLFF
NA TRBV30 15 CAWSGVPSGEETQYF
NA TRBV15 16 CATSRKRGGGTDTQYF
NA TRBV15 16 CATSRDAKGGNSPLHF
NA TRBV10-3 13 CAISGTGNTEAFF
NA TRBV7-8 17 CASSLVVGQGETYEQYF
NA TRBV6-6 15 CASSPISGQGHEQYF
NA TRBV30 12 CAWSSLRTEAFF
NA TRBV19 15 CASSAGLSRKNIQYF
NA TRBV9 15 CASSTRLVGQETQYF
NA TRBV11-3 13 CASSFGKTNEQYF
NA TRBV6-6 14 CASTPTGVDTEAFF
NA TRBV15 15 CATSRDADSQGKLFF
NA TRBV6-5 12 CASSSGLYGYTF
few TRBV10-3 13 CAISRDSDYEQYF
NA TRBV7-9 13 CASSPGRGNEQFF
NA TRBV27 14 CASSLKGLTYEQYF
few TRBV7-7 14 CASSLYQGGGEQYF
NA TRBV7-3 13 CASSLDGNYGYTF
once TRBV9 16 CASSTGGRLVNEKLFF
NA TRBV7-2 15 CASSTRTGENEKLFF
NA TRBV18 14 CASSPQGAEQPQHF
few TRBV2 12 CASTQGAVEQYF
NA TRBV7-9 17 CASSGLGLAGLSDTQYF
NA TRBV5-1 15 CASSYAALGAGGYTF
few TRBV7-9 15 CASSLAGPRQETQYF
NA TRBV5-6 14 CASSSTVYTDTQYF
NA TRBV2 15 CASRMGQAAGQPQHF
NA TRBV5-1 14 CASRRGPTYNEQFF
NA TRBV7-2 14 CASSLAGVRNEQFF
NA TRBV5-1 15 CASKGQGAGTGELFF
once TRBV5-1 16 CASSPNPGPYNSPLHF
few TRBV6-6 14 CASSYAAVNTEAFF
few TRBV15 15 CATSRDEEGYQPQHF
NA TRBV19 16 CASDRGYSYSNQPQHF